What follows are 15 T cell receptor beta chains derived from one specimen sequenced in a study of cytotoxic CD8 clonotypes in ibrutinib-treated CLL. Data came from immunoSEQ multiplex PCR; TCRdb stores just in-frame clones and leaves some out. Of approximately 30,000 clones in the sample, more than 65% were seen once. The sequencing used PBMCs, collected after 24 months of ibrutinib treatment. All receptors come from a human donor with chronic lymphocytic leukemia.

The chain links TRBV9 to TRBJ2-3; D is possibly TRBD2 (5 bases). Trimming took 3 bases from V and 0 from J, leaving 11 bases between them. The CDR3 loop spans 15 amino acids. Germline assignment: CDR1 SGDLS and CDR2 YYNGEE. DNA for the CDR3: TGTGCCAGCAGCGCCACGGGATCTAGCACAGATACGCAGTATTTT. Amino acids: CASSATGSSTDTQYF.

This clone has a single count. This chain links TRBV15 with TRBJ2-1, with TRBD2 as a possible D gene (7 bases). CDR3 size: 19 residues. V was trimmed by 0 bases and J by 0 bases, leaving 18 bases between them. Looked up from germline, CDR1 is LNHNV and CDR2 is YYDKDF (reference sequence). This CDR3 is CATSRELNTGRASYNEQFF. In DNA form, the CDR3 reads TGTGCCACCAGCAGAGAACTCAATACAGGGAGGGCCTCCTACAATGAGCAGTTCTTC. The full variable domain, in which reference TRBV15 and TRBJ2-1 provide the parts outside the CDR3, is DAMVIQNPRYQVTQFGKPVTLSCSQTLNHNVMYWYQQKSSQAPKLLFHYYDKDFNNEADTPDNFQSRRPNTSFCFLDIRSPGLGDTAMYLCATSRELNTGRASYNEQFFGPGTRLTVL.

The CDR3 spells CASSLGGRNYGYTF. For the CDR3, the DNA is TGTGCCAGCAGCTTAGGGGGCCGGAACTATGGCTACACCTTC. The V call is TRBV7-2, the J call TRBJ1-2; possibly TRBD1 for D (5 bases). V shed 1 base and J shed 2 bases, with 8 bases lying between them. The CDR3 loop spans 14 amino acids. Germline values: CDR1 SGHTA, CDR2 FQGNSA. Together with reference TRBV7-2 and TRBJ1-2, the CDR3 gives the full variable domain: GAGVSQSPSNKVTEKGKDVELRCDPISGHTALYWYRQSLGQGLEFLIYFQGNSAPDKSGLPSDRFSAERTGGSVSTLTIQRTQQEDSAVYLCASSLGGRNYGYTFGSGTRLTVV.

V usage is TRBV5-4 and J usage is TRBJ1-1, with D possibly being TRBD1 (5 bases). Trimming removed 2 bases at V and 2 bases at J, with 7 bases between. CDR1 and CDR2 from the germline V gene are SGHNT and YYREEE (reference sequence). The CDR3 covers 13 residues. CDR3 nucleotide sequence: TGTGCCAGCAGCTTCGACAGAAACACTGAAGCTTTCTTT. Translating it yields CASSFDRNTEAFF.

This clone was detected only a few times. The chain recombines TRBV9 with TRBJ2-3, with D perhaps assigned TRBD1 or TRBD2 (6 bases each). Between the trimmed V and J ends, which lost 2 bases and 5 bases, there was a span of 21 bases. The CDR3 extends over 17 amino acids. Germline V gene data show CDR1 as SGDLS and CDR2 as YYNGEE. Written as DNA, the CDR3 is TGTGCCAGCAGCGTCCTTGGGGGCGGGACGTCTAAAGATACGCAGTATTTT. This encodes CASSVLGGGTSKDTQYF.

The CDR3 here is CASSSTRLGTAAGNTIYF. In DNA form, the CDR3 reads TGTGCCAGCAGCTCAACCAGACTTGGGACGGCTGCTGGAAACACCATATATTTT. The V gene is TRBV5-4, the J gene TRBJ1-3; weak D call: TRBD1 (5 bases). The germline gives CDR1 SGHNT, CDR2 YYREEE (reference sequence). Trimming removed 3 bases at V and 2 bases at J, with 21 bases between. This CDR3 has 18 amino acids.

The chain couples TRBV15 to TRBJ1-2, with 8 bases lining up with TRBD1. The CDR3 is 13 residues long. The trim removed 2 bases at V and 6 bases at J, leaving 2 bases unmatched. Germline CDR1 and CDR2: LNHNV and YYDKDF (reference sequence). The CDR3 DNA sequence: TGTGCCACCAGCAGATCGACAGGGGATGGCTACACCTTC. This sequence encodes CATSRSTGDGYTF.

The J gene is TRBJ2-2, the V gene TRBV5-4; 8 nucleotides align to TRBD2. CDR1 is SGHNT, CDR2 YYREEE, per germline (reference sequence). This CDR3 spans 14 amino acids. V shed 5 bases and J 4 bases; nucleotides not matched to a gene: 4. The CDR3 is CASSPGLATGELFF. Here the CDR3 DNA reads TGTGCCAGCAGTCCCGGACTAGCCACCGGGGAGCTGTTTTTT. The full variable domain, in which reference TRBV5-4 and TRBJ2-2 provide the parts outside the CDR3, is ETGVTQSPTHLIKTRGQQVTLRCSSQSGHNTVSWYQQALGQGPQFIFQYYREEENGRGNFPPRFSGLQFPNYSSELNVNALELDDSALYLCASSPGLATGELFFGEGSRLTVL.

V and J are TRBV7-2 and TRBJ2-3, with TRBD2 matching 14 bases. The ends lost 4 bases at V and 2 bases at J; junction bases unmatched: 11. CDR1 is SGHTA, CDR2 FQGNSA, per germline. CDR3 length: 19 residues. The CDR3 region has the DNA TGTGCCAGCAGCTCCGGGACTAGCGGGGGAGAAGTTTACACAGATACGCAGTATTTT. It encodes CASSSGTSGGEVYTDTQYF.

This clone was recorded once. The chain uses TRBV29-1 and TRBJ1-1; 10 bases are a match to TRBD1. The CDR3 has 14 amino acids. The junction had 10 bases not matched to a gene; V was cut back by 4 bases and J by 8 bases. Germline V gives CDR1 SQVTM, CDR2 ANQGSEA. CDR3 residues: CSVGTLGQGGEAFF. Written as DNA, the CDR3 is TGCAGCGTTGGCACCCTTGGACAGGGGGGGGAAGCTTTCTTT.

The gene calls are TRBV27 and TRBJ2-1; D is tentatively TRBD1 or TRBD2 (6 bases each). The CDR3 has 12 residues. Deletions cut 10 bases from V and 15 bases from J, with 22 bases between. CDR1 and CDR2 from the germline V gene are MNHEY and SMNVEV (reference sequence). CDR3 coding DNA: TGTGCCACCAGAGGGTGGAGGGGGAAGGGGTTCTTC. This translates into CATRGWRGKGFF.

The chain employs TRBV6-5 and TRBJ1-6, with 8 bases lining up with TRBD1. V trimming: 6 bases; J trimming: 8 bases; junction bases outside the gene matches: 6. This CDR3 has 14 residues. The germline CDR1 and CDR2 sequences are MNHEY and SVGAGI. The CDR3 nucleotides read TGTGCCAGCAGCACAGGGGGGAAGGATTCACCCCTCCACTTT. This sequence encodes CASSTGGKDSPLHF.

This clone came up once. The chain has TRBV10-1 and TRBJ2-7; unclear D gene. This CDR3 is 12 amino acids long. The V end lost 3 bases, the J end lost 4 bases, and 7 bases lay between the germline ends. CDR1 WNHNN and CDR2 SYGVQD come from the germline V gene (reference sequence). CDR3 nucleotide sequence: TGCGCCAGCAGTGACAGAGCATACGAGCAGTACTTC. Amino acid sequence: CASSDRAYEQYF.

The V call is TRBV4-1, the J call TRBJ1-1, with 9 bases matching TRBD1. The CDR3 extends over 14 amino acids. Per germline, CDR1 MGHRA and CDR2 YSYEKL. CDR3 region: CASGTGSFGTEAFF. The CDR3 DNA reads TGCGCGTCGGGGACAGGGAGTTTTGGCACTGAAGCTTTCTTT.

This chain links TRBV7-3 with TRBJ2-1; the match to TRBD2 covers 9 bases. The germline gives CDR1 SGHTA, CDR2 FQGTGA. V gave up 4 bases and J gave up 8 bases; unmatched junction bases: 12. The CDR3 is 16 amino acids. CDR3 sequence reads: CASSSKPGLAMDEQFF. The CDR3, as DNA: TGTGCCAGCAGCTCAAAGCCGGGACTAGCTATGGATGAGCAGTTCTTC.